The next 27 T cell receptor beta chains were all read from a single sample in a study of regulatory T cells in long-lasting Graves disease. Library construction for TCR beta used iRepertoire HTBI primers and Arm-PCR of CDR3 regions. TCRdb analysed the multiplex PCR reads with MiXCR anew, one entry per CDR3 protein. Here the sample spans 550,000 or so distinct CDR3 sequences, about 12% being singletons. Sample time point: newly diagnosed GD, antithyroid drugs for less than 3 months. After RNA was extracted from PBMCs, the TCR library was made from it. Separately, the same data were catalogued under a study of T cells in Graves' hyperthyroidism and ophthalmopathy.

The sequences come from peripheral blood mononuclear cells (PBMCs), collected at new diagnosis, from a patient treated with antithyroid drugs. Receptors were obtained from a woman aged 25 to 39 with Graves disease.

V and J are TRBV6-5 and TRBJ1-3, with D uncertain. The V end was cut by 2 bases, the J end by 2 bases, with 7 bases between. Germline V gives CDR1 MNHEY, CDR2 SVGAGI. There are 14 residues in the CDR3. The CDR3 reads CASSYRIPGNTIYF. The CDR3 DNA is TGTGCCAGCAGTTACAGGATTCCTGGAAACACCATATATTTT.

Comments on this clonotype: A read error may explain this, as a much larger clone is one base away. The V gene is TRBV11-2, the J gene TRBJ2-1; D is perhaps TRBD2 (6 bases). Germline assignment: CDR1 SGHAT and CDR2 FQNNGV. This CDR3 comprises 15 residues. CDR3 residues: CASSLLDYAYNEQSF. As DNA, the CDR3 is TGTGCCAGCAGCCTTCTGGACTATGCCTACAATGAGCAGTCCTTC.

This clonotype was seen many times. The chain links TRBV5-1 to TRBJ1-1, with 8 nucleotides matching TRBD1. Germline V gene data show CDR1 as SGHRS and CDR2 as YFSETQ. Trimming cost V 0 bases and J 7 bases; bases outside gene matches: 5. The CDR3 length is 14 residues. In nucleotides, the CDR3 is TGCGCCAGCAGCTTGGGGGACAGGACCTATGAAGCTTTCTTT. This codes for CASSLGDRTYEAFF.

This clonotype has at least ten counts. The V gene is TRBV24-1, the J gene TRBJ2-7; 10 bases map to TRBD1. This CDR3 contains 13 residues. CDR1 KGHDR and CDR2 SFDVKD come from the germline V gene. After removal of 7 bases from V and 6 bases from J, the junction contained 5 bases not matched to a gene. CDR3 amino acids: CATRQTGGFEQYF. Here the CDR3 DNA reads TGTGCCACCAGACAGACAGGGGGCTTCGAGCAGTACTTC.

This clonotype was picked up many times. The V and J genes are TRBV7-8 and TRBJ2-2, with D perhaps matching TRBD1 (5 bases). The germline V gene has CDR1 SGHVS and CDR2 FQNEAQ. V was pared by 1 base and J by 4 bases, with 10 bases between. The CDR3 totals 15 residues. This CDR3 is CASSLDRPATGELFF. CDR3 in DNA: TGTGCCAGCAGCTTAGACAGGCCCGCCACCGGGGAGCTGTTTTTT.

This clonotype was seen only a few times. V is TRBV19 and J is TRBJ2-2; 9 bases fit TRBD2. Germline V lookup: CDR1 LNHDA, CDR2 SQIVND (reference sequence). The CDR3 has 15 residues. The V and J ends lost 6 bases and 3 bases, in that order; junction bases with no gene match: 5. The CDR3 nucleotides read TGTGCCAGTAGCAAGGGACTAGCAGACACCGGGGAGCTGTTTTTT. This translates into CASSKGLADTGELFF.

This clonotype was recorded many times. CDR3 DNA sequence: TGTGCCAGCAGCTGGGGGGGCGCCGCGATAATGGGGAGCTACACCTTC. This sequence encodes CASSWGGAAIMGSYTF. V gene TRBV28 combines with J gene TRBJ1-2; tentative D call: TRBD1 (6 bases). Per the germline V gene, CDR1 is MDHEN and CDR2 is SYDVKM. V shed 6 bases and J shed 9 bases, with 26 bases lying between them. This CDR3 spans 16 amino acids.

Ten or more counts support this clonotype. The gene calls are TRBV3-1 and TRBJ1-2, with 7 bases matching TRBD1. Germline CDR1 reads LGHDT; CDR2 reads YNNKEL (reference sequence). The V and J ends lost 0 bases and 0 bases, in that order; junction bases with no gene match: 4. The CDR3 consists of 16 residues. The CDR3 nucleotides read TGTGCCAGCAGCCAAGACTGGGACAGCACTAACTATGGCTACACCTTC. Amino acids: CASSQDWDSTNYGYTF.

This clonotype has a count of ten or more. The CDR3 loop reads CSVEKRQVQQYF. The CDR3 nucleotides are TGCAGCGTTGAAAAGCGGCAGGTTCAGCAGTATTTT. The rearrangement uses TRBV29-1 and TRBJ2-3; D is perhaps TRBD2 (5 bases). The V end lost 2 bases, the J end lost 11 bases, and 14 bases lay between the germline ends. Germline V lookup: CDR1 SQVTM, CDR2 ANQGSEA. The CDR3 contains 12 residues.

This clonotype occurred many times. The chain is built from TRBV7-8 and TRBJ2-1, with TRBD2 as a possible D gene (6 bases). V lost 1 base, J lost 2 bases, and 9 bases lay in between. The CDR3 totals 15 residues. The germline V gene has CDR1 SGHVS and CDR2 FQNEAQ. The DNA of the CDR3 is TGTGCCAGCAGCTTAGGATGGGGGGCCTACAATGAGCAGTTCTTC. This sequence encodes CASSLGWGAYNEQFF. Full variable domain (missing parts from reference TRBV7-8 and TRBJ2-1): GAGVSQSPRYKVAKRGQDVALRCDPISGHVSLFWYQQALGQGPEFLTYFQNEAQLDKSGLPSDRFFAERPEGSVSTLKIQRTQQEDSAVYLCASSLGWGAYNEQFFGPGTRLTVL.

The chain links TRBV29-1 to TRBJ1-6; D gene unclear. Germline assignment: CDR1 SQVTM and CDR2 ANQGSEA. The germline V and J ends were trimmed by 7 bases and 6 bases, with 22 bases remaining between them. The CDR3 has 16 residues. CDR3: CSAGSRAIVVNSPLHF. CDR3 sequence (DNA): TGCAGCGCCGGCAGTCGAGCGATAGTTGTTAATTCACCCCTCCACTTT.

This clonotype has a count of ten or more. This chain connects TRBV7-2 to TRBJ1-3; D is perhaps TRBD1 (6 bases). V was trimmed by 5 bases and J by 1 base, leaving 12 bases between them. The germline V gene has CDR1 SGHTA and CDR2 FQGNSA. CDR3 size: 15 residues. The CDR3 spells CASSPQDSSGNTIYF. CDR3 nucleotide sequence: TGTGCCAGCAGCCCACAGGACAGTTCTGGAAACACCATATATTTT.

This clonotype has just a few counts. The rearrangement uses TRBV12-3 or TRBV12-4 and TRBJ2-2; no firm D call. V dropped 8 bases and J dropped 9 bases, with 16 bases sitting between them. This CDR3 is 13 amino acids long. The CDR3 protein is CASDGPSFRELFF. CDR3 DNA sequence: TGTGCCAGCGATGGACCCTCGTTCAGGGAGCTGTTTTTT.

V is TRBV29-1 and J is TRBJ2-1; 9 bases are a match to TRBD2. Germline V CDR1 and CDR2: SQVTM, ANQGSEA. V dropped 2 bases and J dropped 3; count of bases not matched to a gene: 5. This CDR3 region has 15 residues. This CDR3 reads CSVELAGRIYNEQFF. Written as DNA, the CDR3 is TGCAGCGTTGAACTAGCGGGAAGGATCTACAATGAGCAGTTCTTC.

This clonotype has ten or more counts. The V gene is TRBV30, the J gene TRBJ1-1; TRBD1 is a possible D gene (6 bases). CDR3 length equals 13 residues. The germline V and J ends were trimmed by 0 bases and 10 bases, with 15 bases remaining between them. Germline V gives CDR1 GTSNPN, CDR2 SVGIG (reference sequence). CDR3 protein: CAWSVGGAERAFF. CDR3 nucleotides: TGTGCCTGGAGTGTGGGGGGCGCCGAGAGAGCTTTCTTT.

This clonotype was counted ten times or more. The rearrangement joins TRBV2 to TRBJ2-7; weak D call: TRBD1 (6 bases). Germline loops: CDR1 SNHLY, CDR2 FYNNEI. Trimming shortened V by 4 bases and J by 0 bases, and 16 bases separated the two germline ends. The CDR3 totals 16 residues. The CDR3 DNA is TGTGCCAGCAGTGTAGCCCGACAGGACCCCTCCTACGAGCAGTACTTC. This gives the protein CASSVARQDPSYEQYF.

This clonotype was counted many times. This rearrangement joins TRBV11-2 to TRBJ2-7; the D is unclear. V shed 1 base and J shed 12 bases, with 13 bases lying between them. Germline CDR1 is SGHAT and CDR2 is FQNNGV. The CDR3 sequence is 12 residues long. The CDR3 coding sequence is TGTGCCAGCAGCTTAGCCATGGTTGCCCCGTACTTC. This translates into CASSLAMVAPYF.

This clonotype has a handful of counts. The rearrangement uses TRBV28 and TRBJ2-1; 10 positions match TRBD2. Trimming took 3 bases from V and 0 from J; bases not matched to a gene: 23. This CDR3 has 23 amino acids. CDR1 and CDR2 from the germline V gene are MDHEN and SYDVKM. CDR3 region: CASSFIGDPGLARLWSSYNEQFF. As DNA, the CDR3 is TGTGCCAGCAGTTTCATAGGGGACCCGGGACTAGCGAGATTATGGAGCTCCTACAATGAGCAGTTCTTC.

This clonotype occurred once. The chain joins TRBV5-1 to TRBJ1-1; a weak D match, TRBD1 (5 bases). The germline V and J ends were trimmed by 3 bases and 1 base, with 16 bases remaining between them. CDR1 and CDR2 from the germline V gene are SGHRS and YFSETQ. This CDR3 is built from 16 residues. The CDR3 loop reads CASSSAGGWGNTEAFF. CDR3 sequence (DNA): TGCGCCAGCAGCTCTGCGGGGGGGTGGGGGAACACTGAAGCTTTCTTT.

The sample holds many counts of this clonotype. This CDR3 is CSARQGGDTQYF. DNA for the CDR3: TGCAGTGCTAGGCAGGGTGGAGATACGCAGTATTTT. The chain is built from TRBV20-1 and TRBJ2-3; D might be TRBD1 (5 bases). Germline-derived CDR1 and CDR2 are DFQATT and SNEGSKA (reference sequence). This CDR3 has 12 residues. V lost 3 bases and J 5 bases, leaving 9 bases between the germline ends.

This clonotype was seen many times. The chain uses TRBV7-9 and TRBJ1-1, with D unclear. This CDR3 contains 14 residues. Germline CDR1 is SEHNR and CDR2 is FQNEAQ (reference sequence). V was pared by 6 bases and J by 2 bases, with 13 bases between. The CDR3 here is CASSHLGVNTEAFF. DNA for the CDR3: TGTGCCAGCAGTCATCTCGGGGTCAACACTGAAGCTTTCTTT.

This clonotype has ten or more counts. V gene TRBV9 combines with J gene TRBJ1-2; the match to TRBD1 covers 10 bases. Germline CDR1 is SGDLS and CDR2 is YYNGEE. J gave up 2 bases and V 4 bases, and 2 bases lay outside the gene matches. CDR3 size: 14 residues. The chain's CDR3 is CASSPGQGNYGYTF. DNA for the CDR3: TGTGCCAGCAGCCCGGGACAGGGGAACTATGGCTACACCTTC.

This rearrangement joins TRBV29-1 to TRBJ2-3, with a possible D match to TRBD1 (6 bases). The CDR3 runs 14 residues. Germline V gene lookup returns CDR1 SQVTM and CDR2 ANQGSEA. V was trimmed by 1 base and J by 0 bases, leaving 8 bases between them. The CDR3 nucleotides read TGCAGCGTTGAAGGACAGGCTAGCACAGATACGCAGTATTTT. Protein sequence: CSVEGQASTDTQYF.

This clonotype was counted many times. This chain links TRBV6-1 with TRBJ1-2; TRBD1 matches at 10 bases. Per the germline V gene, CDR1 is MNHNS and CDR2 is SASEGT. V was clipped by 8 bases and J by 5 bases; unmatched bases: 11. The length of the CDR3 is 15 residues. CDR3 sequence: CASGYDRGQIYGYTF. DNA of the CDR3: TGTGCCAGCGGATACGACAGGGGGCAAATTTATGGCTACACCTTC.

The chain carries TRBV19 and TRBJ2-2, with no clear D. Trimming removed 4 bases from V and 3 bases from J, with 12 bases in between. CDR3 length equals 15 residues. In germline, CDR1 is LNHDA, CDR2 SQIVND (reference sequence). For the CDR3, the DNA is TGTGCCAGTAGTAGGGAACAGCGAGACACCGGGGAGCTGTTTTTT. Translation gives CASSREQRDTGELFF.

This clonotype was recorded at least ten times. This chain connects TRBV9 to TRBJ1-1; D ambiguous. Germline loops: CDR1 SGDLS, CDR2 YYNGEE. V was shortened by 0 bases and J by 0 bases, with 9 bases between the two germline ends. The CDR3 length is 15 residues. CDR3 protein: CASSVVKGLNTEAFF. For the CDR3, the DNA is TGTGCCAGCAGCGTAGTGAAGGGCTTGAACACTGAAGCTTTCTTT. Together with reference TRBV9 and TRBJ1-1, the CDR3 gives the full variable domain: DSGVTQTPKHLITATGQRVTLRCSPRSGDLSVYWYQQSLDQGLQFLIQYYNGEERAKGNILERFSAQQFPDLHSELNLSSLELGDSALYFCASSVVKGLNTEAFFGQGTRLTVV.

This clonotype came up a few times. The rearrangement joins TRBV9 to TRBJ2-2, with D perhaps TRBD2 (6 bases). Trimming cost V 4 bases and J 6 bases, with 13 bases left between them. This CDR3 comprises 14 residues. Germline lookup yields CDR1 SGDLS and CDR2 YYNGEE. In DNA, the CDR3 is TGTGCCAGCAGCTACCTGGGGGGAGCCGGGGAGCTGTTTTTT. This encodes CASSYLGGAGELFF.